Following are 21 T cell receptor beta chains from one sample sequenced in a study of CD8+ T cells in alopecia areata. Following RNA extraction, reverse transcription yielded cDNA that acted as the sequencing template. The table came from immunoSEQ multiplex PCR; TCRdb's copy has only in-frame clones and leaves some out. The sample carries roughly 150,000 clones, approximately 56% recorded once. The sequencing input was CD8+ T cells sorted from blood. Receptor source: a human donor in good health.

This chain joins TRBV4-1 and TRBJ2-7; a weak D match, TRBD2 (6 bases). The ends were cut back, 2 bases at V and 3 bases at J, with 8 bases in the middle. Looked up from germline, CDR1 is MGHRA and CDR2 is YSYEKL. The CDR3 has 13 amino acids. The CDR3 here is CASSQKEGYEQYF. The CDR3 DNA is TGCGCCAGCAGCCAAAAGGAGGGCTACGAGCAGTACTTC.

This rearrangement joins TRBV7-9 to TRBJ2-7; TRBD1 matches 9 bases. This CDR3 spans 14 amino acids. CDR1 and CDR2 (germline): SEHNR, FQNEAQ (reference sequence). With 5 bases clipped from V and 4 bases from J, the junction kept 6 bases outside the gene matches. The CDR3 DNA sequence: TGTGCCAGCAGCGAAGGGGACAGGGATTACGAGCAGTACTTC. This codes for CASSEGDRDYEQYF.

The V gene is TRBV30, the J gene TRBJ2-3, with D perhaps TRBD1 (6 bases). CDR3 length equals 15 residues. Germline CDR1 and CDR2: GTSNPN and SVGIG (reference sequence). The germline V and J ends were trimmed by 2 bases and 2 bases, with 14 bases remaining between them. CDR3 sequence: CAWSPTGTYTDTQYF. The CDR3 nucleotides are TGTGCCTGGAGTCCCACCGGGACATACACAGATACGCAGTATTTT.

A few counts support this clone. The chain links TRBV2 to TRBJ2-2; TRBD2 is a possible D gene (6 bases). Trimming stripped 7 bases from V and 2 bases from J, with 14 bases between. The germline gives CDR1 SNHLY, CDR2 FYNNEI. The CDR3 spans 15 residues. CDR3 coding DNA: TGTGCCAGCAAGGGAGGCAGGAGTAACACCGGGGAGCTGTTTTTT. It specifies CASKGGRSNTGELFF.

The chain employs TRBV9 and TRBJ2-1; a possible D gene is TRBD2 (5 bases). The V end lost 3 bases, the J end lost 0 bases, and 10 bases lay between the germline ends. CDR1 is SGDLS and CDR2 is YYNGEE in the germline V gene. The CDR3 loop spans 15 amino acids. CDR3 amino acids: CASSEWESSYNEQFF. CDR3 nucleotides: TGTGCCAGCAGCGAATGGGAGAGCTCCTACAATGAGCAGTTCTTC.

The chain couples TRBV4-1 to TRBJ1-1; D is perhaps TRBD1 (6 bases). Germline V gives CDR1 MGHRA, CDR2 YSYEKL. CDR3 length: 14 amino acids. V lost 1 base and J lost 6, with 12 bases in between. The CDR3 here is CASSQVQDRPEAFF. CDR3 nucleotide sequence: TGCGCCAGCAGCCAAGTACAAGACAGGCCTGAAGCTTTCTTT.

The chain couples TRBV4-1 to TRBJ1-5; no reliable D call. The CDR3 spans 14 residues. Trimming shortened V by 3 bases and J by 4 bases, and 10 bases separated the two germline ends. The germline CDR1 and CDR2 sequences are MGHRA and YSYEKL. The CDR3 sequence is CASSQLTGNQPQHF. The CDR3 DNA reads TGCGCCAGCAGCCAGTTAACTGGGAATCAGCCCCAGCATTTT.

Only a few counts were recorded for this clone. CDR3 coding DNA: TGCAGCGGCTCACAGGGCTCGGGGGAGACCCAGTACTTC. Encoded protein: CSGSQGSGETQYF. The chain recombines TRBV29-1 with TRBJ2-5; tentative D call: TRBD1 (6 bases). Trimming shortened V by 7 bases and J by 5 bases, and 17 bases separated the two germline ends. CDR1 and CDR2 from the germline V gene are SQVTM and ANQGSEA. CDR3 length: 13 amino acids.

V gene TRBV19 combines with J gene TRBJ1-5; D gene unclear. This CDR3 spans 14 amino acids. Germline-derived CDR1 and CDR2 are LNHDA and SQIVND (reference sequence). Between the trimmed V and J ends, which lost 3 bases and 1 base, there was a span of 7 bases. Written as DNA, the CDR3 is TGTGCCAGTAGTATTGGCGGGAGCAATCAGCCCCAGCATTTT. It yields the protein CASSIGGSNQPQHF.

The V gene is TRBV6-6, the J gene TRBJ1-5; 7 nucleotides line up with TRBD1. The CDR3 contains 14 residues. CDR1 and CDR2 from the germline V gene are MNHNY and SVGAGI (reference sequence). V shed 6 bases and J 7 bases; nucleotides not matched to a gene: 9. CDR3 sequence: CASSMTGIGQPQHF. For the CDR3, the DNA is TGTGCCAGCAGCATGACAGGGATTGGCCAGCCCCAGCATTTT.

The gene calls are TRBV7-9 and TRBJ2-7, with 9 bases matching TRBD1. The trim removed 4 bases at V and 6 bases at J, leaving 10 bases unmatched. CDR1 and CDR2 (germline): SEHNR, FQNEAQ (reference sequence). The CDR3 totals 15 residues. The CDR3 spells CASSSPGQGVSEQYF. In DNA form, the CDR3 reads TGTGCCAGCAGCTCACCGGGACAGGGCGTGAGCGAGCAGTACTTC.

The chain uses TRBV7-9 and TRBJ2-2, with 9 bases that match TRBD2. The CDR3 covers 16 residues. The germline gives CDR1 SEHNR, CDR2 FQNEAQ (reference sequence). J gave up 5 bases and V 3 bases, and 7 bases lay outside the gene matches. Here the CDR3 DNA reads TGTGCCAGCAGCTTCATGGCGGGAGGGCCAACCGGGGAGCTGTTTTTT. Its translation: CASSFMAGGPTGELFF.

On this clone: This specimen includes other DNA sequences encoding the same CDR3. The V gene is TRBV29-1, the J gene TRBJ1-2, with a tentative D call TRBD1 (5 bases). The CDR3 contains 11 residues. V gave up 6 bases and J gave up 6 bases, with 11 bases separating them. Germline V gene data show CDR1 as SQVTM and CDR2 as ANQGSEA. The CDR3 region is CSVATRDGYTF. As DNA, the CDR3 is TGCAGCGTGGCGACCAGGGATGGCTACACCTTC.

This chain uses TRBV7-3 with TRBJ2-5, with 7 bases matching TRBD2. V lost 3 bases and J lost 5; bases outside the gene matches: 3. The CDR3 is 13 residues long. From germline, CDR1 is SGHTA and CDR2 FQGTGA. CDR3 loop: CASSLGGSETQYF. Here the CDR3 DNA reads TGTGCCAGCAGCTTGGGCGGGAGTGAGACCCAGTACTTC.

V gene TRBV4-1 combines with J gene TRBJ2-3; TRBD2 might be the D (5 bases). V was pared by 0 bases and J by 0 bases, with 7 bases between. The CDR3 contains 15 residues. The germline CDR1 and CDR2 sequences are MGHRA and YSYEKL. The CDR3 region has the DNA TGCGCCAGCAGCCAAGATGGCGGGAGCACAGATACGCAGTATTTT. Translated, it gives CASSQDGGSTDTQYF.

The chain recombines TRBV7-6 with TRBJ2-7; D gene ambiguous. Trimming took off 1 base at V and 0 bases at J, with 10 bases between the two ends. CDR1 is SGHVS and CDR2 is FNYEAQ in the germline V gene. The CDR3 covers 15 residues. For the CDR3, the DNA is TGTGCCAGCAGCTTAGTTACAGAGGACTCCTACGAGCAGTACTTC. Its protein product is CASSLVTEDSYEQYF. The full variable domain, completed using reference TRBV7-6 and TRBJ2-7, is GAGVSQSPRYKVTKRGQDVALRCDPISGHVSLYWYRQALGQGPEFLTYFNYEAQQDKSGLPNDRFSAERPEGSISTLTIQRTEQRDSAMYRCASSLVTEDSYEQYFGPGTRLTVT.

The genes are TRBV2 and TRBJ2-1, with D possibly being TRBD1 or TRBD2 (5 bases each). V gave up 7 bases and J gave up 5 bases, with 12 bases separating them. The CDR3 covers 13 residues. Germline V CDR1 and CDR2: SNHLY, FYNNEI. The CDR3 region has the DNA TGTGCCAGCAATCGGGGACCTAACAATGAGCAGTTCTTC. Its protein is CASNRGPNNEQFF.

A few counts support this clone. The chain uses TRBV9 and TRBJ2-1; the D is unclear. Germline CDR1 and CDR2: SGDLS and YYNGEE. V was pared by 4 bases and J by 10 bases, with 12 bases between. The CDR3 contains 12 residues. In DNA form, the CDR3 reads TGTGCCAGCAGCCCCGGCACCAACGAGCAGTTCTTC. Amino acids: CASSPGTNEQFF.

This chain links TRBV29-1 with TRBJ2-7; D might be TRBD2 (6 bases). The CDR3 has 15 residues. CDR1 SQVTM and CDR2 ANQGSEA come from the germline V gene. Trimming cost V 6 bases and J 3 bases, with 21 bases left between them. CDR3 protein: CSVASLGGRSYEQYF. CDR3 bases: TGCAGCGTCGCCAGTCTGGGGGGACGTAGCTACGAGCAGTACTTC.

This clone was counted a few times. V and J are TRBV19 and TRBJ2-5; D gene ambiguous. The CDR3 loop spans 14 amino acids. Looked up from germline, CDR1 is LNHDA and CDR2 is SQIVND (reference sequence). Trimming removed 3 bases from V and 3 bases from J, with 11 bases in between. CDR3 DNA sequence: TGTGCCAGTAGTATCTTGGGGATCGAAGAGACCCAGTACTTC. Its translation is CASSILGIEETQYF. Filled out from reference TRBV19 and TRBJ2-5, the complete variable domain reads DGGITQSPKYLFRKEGQNVTLSCEQNLNHDAMYWYRQDPGQGLRLIYYSQIVNDFQKGDIAEGYSVSREKKESFPLTVTSAQKNPTAFYLCASSILGIEETQYFGPGTRLLVL.

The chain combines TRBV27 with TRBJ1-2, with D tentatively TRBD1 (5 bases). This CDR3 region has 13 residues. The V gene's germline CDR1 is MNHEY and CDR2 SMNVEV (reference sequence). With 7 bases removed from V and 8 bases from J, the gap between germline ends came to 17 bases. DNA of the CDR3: TGTGCCAGCACCTCAGGAGGGGTTGAGGGCTACACCTTC. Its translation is CASTSGGVEGYTF.